This T cell receptor beta chain was found in a study of spatial heterogeneity in lung cancer. The wider study: Within raw reads, each unique TCR and UMI combination appeared on average more than ten times.

J lost 6 bases, V lost 0 bases, and 5 bases had no gene match. This CDR3 has 16 residues. CDR1 and CDR2 (germline): MGHRA, YSYEKL. By frequency in the sample, this clonotype is medium-sized. The antigen remains unidentified. This beta chain represents an off-target read in a library built for alpha chains; its size is of limited meaning. General observations from the study: For expanded intratumoral alpha and beta TCRs, counts tracked tumor mutation counts. Sequencing reached an estimated coverage of tumor T cells that was only about 6.6% for alpha chains and approximately 13% for beta chains.

As to time point: sample taken at primary tumor resection. Whole RNA obtained from tumor, nontumor lung or frozen PBMC underwent sequencing without sorting. A unique molecular identifier was carried by every single TCR cDNA molecule. TCRdb analysed the 5' RACE reads with MiXCR anew, one entry per CDR3 protein. The sample lists 4,000 to 5,500 distinct CDR3 sequences, approximately 13% occurring once. This clonotype was obtained from a male donor with early-stage non-small cell lung cancer. This rearrangement joins TRBV4-1 to TRBJ2-1; 10 bases map to TRBD2. This specimen was lung tumor tissue, taken at surgery. CDR3: CASSQEVASGGNEQFF. The CDR3 DNA reads TGCGCCAGCAGCCAAGAAGTAGCTAGCGGGGGCAATGAGCAGTTCTTC.